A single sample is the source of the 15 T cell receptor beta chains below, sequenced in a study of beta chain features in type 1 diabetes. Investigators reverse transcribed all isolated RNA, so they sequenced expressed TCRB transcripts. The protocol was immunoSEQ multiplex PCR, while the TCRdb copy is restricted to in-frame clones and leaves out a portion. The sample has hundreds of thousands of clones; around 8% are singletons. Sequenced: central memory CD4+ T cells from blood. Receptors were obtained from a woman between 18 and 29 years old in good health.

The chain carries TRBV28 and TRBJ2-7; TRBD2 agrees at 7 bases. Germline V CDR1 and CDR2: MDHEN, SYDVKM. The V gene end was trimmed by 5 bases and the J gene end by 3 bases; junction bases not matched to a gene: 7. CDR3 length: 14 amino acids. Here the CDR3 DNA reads TGTGCCAGCAGTCCCCCGGGGGGTGGCTACGAGCAGTACTTC. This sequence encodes CASSPPGGGYEQYF.

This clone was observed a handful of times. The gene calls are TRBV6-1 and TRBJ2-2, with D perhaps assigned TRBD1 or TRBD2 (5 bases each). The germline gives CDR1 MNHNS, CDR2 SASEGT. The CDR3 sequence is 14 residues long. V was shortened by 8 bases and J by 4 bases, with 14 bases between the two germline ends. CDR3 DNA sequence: TGTGCCAGCGGTTTTACGGGGACCACCGGGGAGCTGTTTTTT. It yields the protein CASGFTGTTGELFF.

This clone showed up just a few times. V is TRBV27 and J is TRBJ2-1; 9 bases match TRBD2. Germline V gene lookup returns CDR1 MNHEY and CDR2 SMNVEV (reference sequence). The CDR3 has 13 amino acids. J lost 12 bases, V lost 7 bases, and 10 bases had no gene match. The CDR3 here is CASNLSGSRLQFF. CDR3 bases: TGTGCCAGCAACCTTAGCGGGAGTCGTCTGCAGTTCTTC.

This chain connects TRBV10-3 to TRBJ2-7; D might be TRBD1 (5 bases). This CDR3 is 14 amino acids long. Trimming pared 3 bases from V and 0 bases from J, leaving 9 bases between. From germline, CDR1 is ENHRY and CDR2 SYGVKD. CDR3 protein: CAISEVDSSYEQYF. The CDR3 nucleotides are TGTGCCATCAGTGAAGTAGACAGCTCCTACGAGCAGTACTTC.

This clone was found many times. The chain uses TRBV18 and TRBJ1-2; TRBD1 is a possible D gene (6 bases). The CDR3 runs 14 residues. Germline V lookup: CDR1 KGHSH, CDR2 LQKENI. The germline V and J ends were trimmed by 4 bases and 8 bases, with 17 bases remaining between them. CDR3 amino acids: CASSQDRRKRGYTF. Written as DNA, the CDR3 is TGTGCCAGCTCACAGGACAGAAGAAAGCGGGGCTACACCTTC.

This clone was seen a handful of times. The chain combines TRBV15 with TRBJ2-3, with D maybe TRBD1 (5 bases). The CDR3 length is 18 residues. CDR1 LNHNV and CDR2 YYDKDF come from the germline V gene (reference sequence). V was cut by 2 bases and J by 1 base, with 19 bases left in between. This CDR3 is CATSRRPHDSVRTDTQYF. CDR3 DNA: TGTGCCACCAGCAGACGTCCCCACGACAGCGTTCGCACAGATACGCAGTATTTT.

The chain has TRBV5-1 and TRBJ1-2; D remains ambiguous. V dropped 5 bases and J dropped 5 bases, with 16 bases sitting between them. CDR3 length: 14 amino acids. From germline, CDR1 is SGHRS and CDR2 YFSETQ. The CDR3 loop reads CASRYETDGYGYTF. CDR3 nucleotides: TGCGCCAGCAGATACGAAACGGACGGGTATGGCTACACCTTC.

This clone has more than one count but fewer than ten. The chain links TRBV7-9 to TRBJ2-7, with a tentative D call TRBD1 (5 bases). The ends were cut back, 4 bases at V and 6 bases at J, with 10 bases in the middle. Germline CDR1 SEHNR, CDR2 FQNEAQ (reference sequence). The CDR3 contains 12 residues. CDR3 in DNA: TGTGCCAGCAGCTGGGCAGGGCCCGAGCAGTACTTC. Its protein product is CASSWAGPEQYF.

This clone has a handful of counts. The CDR3 nucleotides are TGTGCCAGCAGCTTAATTGCGCTGAGCTCCTACAATGAGCAGTTCTTC. It yields the protein CASSLIALSSYNEQFF. The chain links TRBV7-2 to TRBJ2-1; D is uncertain. V was cut by 2 bases and J by 0 bases, with 11 bases left in between. The CDR3 consists of 16 residues. The V gene's germline CDR1 is SGHTA and CDR2 FQGNSA.

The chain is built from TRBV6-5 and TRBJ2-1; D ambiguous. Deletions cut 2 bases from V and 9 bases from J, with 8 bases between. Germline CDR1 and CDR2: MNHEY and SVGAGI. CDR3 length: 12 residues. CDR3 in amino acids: CASSYGFGEQFF. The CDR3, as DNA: TGTGCCAGCAGTTACGGCTTTGGTGAGCAGTTCTTC.

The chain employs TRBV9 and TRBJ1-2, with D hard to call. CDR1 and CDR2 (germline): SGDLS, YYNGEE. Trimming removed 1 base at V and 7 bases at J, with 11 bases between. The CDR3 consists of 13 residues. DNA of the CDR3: TGTGCCAGCAGCGTAAATCATCGGTCTGGCTACACCTTC. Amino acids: CASSVNHRSGYTF.

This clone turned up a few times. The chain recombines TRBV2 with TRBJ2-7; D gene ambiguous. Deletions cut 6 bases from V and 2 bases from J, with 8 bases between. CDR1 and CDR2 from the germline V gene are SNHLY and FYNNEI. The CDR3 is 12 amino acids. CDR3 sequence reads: CASSQDPYEQYF. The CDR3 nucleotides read TGTGCCAGCAGCCAGGACCCCTACGAGCAGTACTTC.

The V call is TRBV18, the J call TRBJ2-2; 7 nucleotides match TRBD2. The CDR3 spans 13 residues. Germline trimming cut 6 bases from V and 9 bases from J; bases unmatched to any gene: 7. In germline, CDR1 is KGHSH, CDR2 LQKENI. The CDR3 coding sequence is TGTGCCAGCTCGCCTGGACTAGGTCGGGAGCTGTTTTTT. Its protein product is CASSPGLGRELFF.

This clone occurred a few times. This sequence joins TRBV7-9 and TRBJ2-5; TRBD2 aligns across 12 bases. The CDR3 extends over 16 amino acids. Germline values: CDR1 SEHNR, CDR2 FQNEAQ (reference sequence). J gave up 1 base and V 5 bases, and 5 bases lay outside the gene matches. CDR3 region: CASSLTSGRPQETQYF. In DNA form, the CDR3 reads TGTGCCAGCAGCCTCACTAGCGGGAGGCCCCAAGAGACCCAGTACTTC.

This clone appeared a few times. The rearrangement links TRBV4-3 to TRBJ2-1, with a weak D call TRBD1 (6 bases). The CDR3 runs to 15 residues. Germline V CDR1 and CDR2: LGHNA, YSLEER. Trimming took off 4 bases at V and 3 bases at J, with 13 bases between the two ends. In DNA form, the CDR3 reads TGCGCCAGCAGCCGAGTACAGGGCCACTACAATGAGCAGTTCTTC. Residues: CASSRVQGHYNEQFF.